This entry lists 21 T cell receptor beta chains sequenced from one sample in a study of blood T cell repertoires in COVID-19. TCRdb's copy holds only in-frame clones and misses some; the assay was immunoSEQ multiplex PCR. The table has approximately 200,000 clones, 75% to 90% seen once. Sequencing used PBMCs or T cells enriched from blood (not recorded which). All receptors come from a woman in her 30s who had been exposed to COVID-19.

The chain recombines TRBV13 with TRBJ2-1; a possible D gene is TRBD1 (5 bases). V gave up 4 bases and J gave up 1 base, with 14 bases separating them. This CDR3 is built from 16 residues. Germline values: CDR1 PRHDT, CDR2 FYEKMQ (reference sequence). In nucleotides, the CDR3 is TGTGCCAGCAGCTCCGCCGCAGGGCAATCCTACAATGAGCAGTTCTTC. Its protein product is CASSSAAGQSYNEQFF.

The CDR3 protein is CASSEAPTETNSPLHF. The DNA of the CDR3 is TGTGCCAGCTCAGAGGCCCCGACAGAAACCAATTCACCCCTCCACTTT. V is TRBV18 and J is TRBJ1-6; TRBD1 might be the D (5 bases). Trimming left V 5 bases short and J 7 bases short, with 18 bases between. The CDR3 runs 16 residues. Per germline, CDR1 KGHSH and CDR2 LQKENI.

The genes are TRBV5-1 and TRBJ2-1; 12 bases match TRBD2. CDR3 length equals 18 residues. Trimming at V came to 0 bases and at J to 3 bases, leaving 7 bases not matched to a gene. Germline V gene data show CDR1 as SGHRS and CDR2 as YFSETQ. CDR3 bases: TGCGCCAGCAGCTTGGCCGGGCTAGCGGGGGGGCTCTACAATGAGCAGTTCTTC. Amino acid sequence: CASSLAGLAGGLYNEQFF. Full variable domain (remainder filled in from reference TRBV5-1 and TRBJ2-1): KAGVTQTPRYLIKTRGQQVTLSCSPISGHRSVSWYQQTPGQGLQFLFEYFSETQRNKGNFPGRFSGRQFSNSRSEMNVSTLELGDSALYLCASSLAGLAGGLYNEQFFGPGTRLTVL.

The chain joins TRBV4-1 to TRBJ2-7; D is unresolved. Looked up from germline, CDR1 is MGHRA and CDR2 is YSYEKL. The ends were cut back, 0 bases at V and 4 bases at J, with 16 bases in the middle. CDR3 length: 16 amino acids. The CDR3 region has the DNA TGCGCCAGCAGCCAAGACCAGGCCCTTTGGATTTACGAGCAGTACTTC. Translation gives CASSQDQALWIYEQYF.

The chain joins TRBV9 to TRBJ1-3; tentative D call: TRBD1 (5 bases). The germline V gene has CDR1 SGDLS and CDR2 YYNGEE. V lost 1 base and J 4 bases, leaving 9 bases between the germline ends. CDR3 length: 14 amino acids. The CDR3 bases are TGTGCCAGCAGCGTACGGGGGTCCGGAAACACCATATATTTT. The encoded protein is CASSVRGSGNTIYF.

The chain recombines TRBV5-1 with TRBJ2-1; tentatively, D is TRBD2 (5 bases). This CDR3 is built from 15 residues. V lost 4 bases and J lost 7, with 18 bases in between. CDR1 is SGHRS and CDR2 is YFSETQ in the germline V gene. This CDR3 is CASSPWTETGNEQFF. The CDR3 DNA reads as TGCGCCAGCAGCCCCTGGACGGAGACGGGGAATGAGCAGTTCTTC.

J is TRBJ1-2 and V is TRBV21-1; the table names TRBD1, a call not compared with the DNA. TRBV21-1 constitutes a pseudogene. The CDR3 length is 12 residues. Here the CDR3 DNA reads TGTGCCAGATCCGGGACACCGGGCGACTACACCTTC. It codes for CARSGTPGDYTF.

This clone was detected only once. The rearrangement uses TRBV19 and TRBJ1-1, with D possibly being TRBD1 (6 bases). This CDR3 has 14 amino acids. Per germline, CDR1 LNHDA and CDR2 SQIVND (reference sequence). V lost 7 bases to trimming and J lost 0 bases, with 12 bases between them. CDR3 region: CASIEGVMNTEAFF. DNA for the CDR3: TGTGCCAGTATCGAGGGGGTGATGAACACTGAAGCTTTCTTT.

This clone occurred a few times. The chain joins TRBV30 to TRBJ2-7; D remains unclear. Germline-derived CDR1 and CDR2 are GTSNPN and SVGIG (reference sequence). Trimming took 0 bases from V and 1 from J, leaving 4 bases between them. The CDR3 contains 12 residues. The chain's CDR3 is CAWSVASYEQYF. The CDR3 DNA sequence: TGTGCCTGGAGTGTAGCTTCCTACGAGCAGTACTTC.

The V gene is TRBV2, the J gene TRBJ2-7; possible D gene TRBD2, 6 bases. CDR1 is SNHLY, CDR2 FYNNEI, per germline. This CDR3 spans 13 amino acids. V was shortened by 3 bases and J by 6 bases, with 12 bases between the two germline ends. The CDR3 DNA follows: TGTGCCAGCAGTGATCCAGGGCGGGGCGAGCAGTACTTC. It encodes CASSDPGRGEQYF.

This chain joins TRBV15 and TRBJ1-6; 8 bases align to TRBD1. Germline CDR1 reads LNHNV; CDR2 reads YYDKDF (reference sequence). The CDR3 totals 16 residues. The trim removed 5 bases at V and 10 bases at J, leaving 13 bases unmatched. The CDR3 sequence is CATSGSLTGVGSPLHF. In DNA form, the CDR3 reads TGTGCCACCAGCGGTAGCTTGACAGGGGTGGGGTCACCCCTCCACTTT. Looking up the rest from reference TRBV15 and TRBJ1-6 gives the full variable domain: DAMVIQNPRYQVTQFGKPVTLSCSQTLNHNVMYWYQQKSSQAPKLLFHYYDKDFNNEADTPDNFQSRRPNTSFCFLDIRSPGLGDTAMYLCATSGSLTGVGSPLHFGNGTRLTVT.

V is TRBV6-5 and J is TRBJ2-7, with TRBD1 matching over 9 bases. CDR1 MNHEY and CDR2 SVGAGI come from the germline V gene. This CDR3 is 14 amino acids long. The V segment lost 6 bases and the J segment 1 base; nucleotides outside the gene matches: 4. CDR3: CASRGQGTSYEQYF. The CDR3 nucleotides are TGTGCCAGCAGGGGACAGGGTACATCCTACGAGCAGTACTTC.

This sequence joins TRBV3-1 (or the pseudogene TRBV3-2) and TRBJ1-1; 10 nucleotides match TRBD1. J lost 11 bases, V lost 5 bases, and 14 bases had no gene match. The CDR3 spans 15 residues. Germline V gene lookup returns CDR1 LGHDT and CDR2 YNNKEL (reference sequence). The CDR3 is CASSEKTGGKMEAFF. The CDR3 nucleotides are TGTGCCAGCAGCGAAAAGACAGGGGGCAAGATGGAGGCTTTCTTT.

The chain joins TRBV24-1 to TRBJ2-5, with D possibly being TRBD1 (5 bases). CDR3 size: 14 residues. V lost 0 bases to trimming and J lost 3 bases, with 7 bases between them. The germline V gene encodes CDR1 KGHDR and CDR2 SFDVKD. CDR3 loop: CATSDLVGEETQYF. In nucleotides, the CDR3 is TGTGCCACCAGTGATTTGGTAGGGGAAGAGACCCAGTACTTC.

The chain uses TRBV3-1 (or the pseudogene TRBV3-2) and TRBJ1-4, with TRBD1 identical over 9 bases. Germline lookup yields CDR1 LGHDT and CDR2 YNNKEL (reference sequence). The CDR3 runs to 15 residues. The junction had 7 bases not matched to a gene; V was cut back by 4 bases and J by 7 bases. The CDR3 coding sequence is TGTGCCAGCAGCCTCGGACAGGGGAGGGTTGAAAAACTGTTTTTT. Translating gives CASSLGQGRVEKLFF.

The V and J genes are TRBV19 and TRBJ1-1; 8 bases match TRBD1. Germline CDR1 is LNHDA and CDR2 is SQIVND (reference sequence). The CDR3 consists of 17 residues. V lost 3 bases and J lost 5; bases outside the gene matches: 14. The CDR3 DNA follows: TGTGCCAGTAGTATCACCGGGACAGGTCATCTCCGGACTGAAGCTTTCTTT. It encodes CASSITGTGHLRTEAFF. Looking up the rest from reference TRBV19 and TRBJ1-1 gives the full variable domain: DGGITQSPKYLFRKEGQNVTLSCEQNLNHDAMYWYRQDPGQGLRLIYYSQIVNDFQKGDIAEGYSVSREKKESFPLTVTSAQKNPTAFYLCASSITGTGHLRTEAFFGQGTRLTVV.

This clone was observed once. This chain connects TRBV3-1 (or the pseudogene TRBV3-2) to TRBJ1-2; D unresolved. V was cut by 0 bases and J by 7 bases, with 12 bases left in between. Per germline, CDR1 LGHDT and CDR2 YNNKEL (reference sequence). This CDR3 contains 14 residues. The CDR3 spells CASSQEDRDTGYTF. In DNA, the CDR3 is TGTGCCAGCAGCCAAGAAGATCGCGACACTGGCTACACCTTC.

Notes on this clone: This CDR3 fails to terminate in the conserved phenylalanine or tryptophan, so it likely reflects a read error. No DNA is shown, since the ends of the CDR3 on it are uncertain; the CDR3 is the one TCRdb lists. The rearrangement links TRBV3-1 (or the pseudogene TRBV3-2) to TRBJ2-3; the listed D gene, TRBD2, was not tested against the DNA. The CDR3 is 11 amino acids long, termini counted. CDR1 and CDR2 from the germline V gene are LGHDT and YNNKEL (reference sequence). The CDR3 here is CASSQDWDFNL.

The J gene is TRBJ1-4, the V gene TRBV30, with D unresolved. Germline CDR1 is GTSNPN and CDR2 is SVGIG (reference sequence). CDR3 length: 13 amino acids. With 1 base removed from V and 5 bases from J, the gap between germline ends came to 8 bases. The CDR3 protein is CAWSDTPNEKLFF. Written as DNA, the CDR3 is TGTGCCTGGAGTGACACCCCGAATGAAAAACTGTTTTTT.

V gene TRBV3-1 (or the pseudogene TRBV3-2) combines with J gene TRBJ1-5; D perhaps matches TRBD1 (5 bases). Per the germline V gene, CDR1 is LGHDT and CDR2 is YNNKEL (reference sequence). The CDR3 spans 13 residues. V lost 5 bases, J lost 7 bases, and 12 bases lay in between. In DNA form, the CDR3 reads TGTGCCAGCAGCTATGGGGGGAGGCAGCCCCAGCATTTT. Encoded protein: CASSYGGRQPQHF.

The rearrangement joins TRBV2 to TRBJ1-5, with D unclear. The V and J ends lost 2 bases and 0 bases respectively, with 11 bases between them. CDR1 SNHLY and CDR2 FYNNEI come from the germline V gene. The CDR3 runs 16 residues. The CDR3 DNA sequence: TGTGCCAGCAGTGAAATCACAGCTGATAGCAATCAGCCCCAGCATTTT. Encoded protein: CASSEITADSNQPQHF.